The 26 T cell receptor beta chains listed next were all sequenced from one sample in a study of breast tumors, draining lymph nodes, adjacent tissues. Each CDR3 protein is one row after TCRdb ran MiXCR on the multiplex PCR reads. The repertoire has some 17,000 distinct CDR3 sequences, approximately 42% of them found once; the top ten carry about 14%. Sequencing was done on a sample of tumor-adjacent breast tissue. The receptors shown here come from a female donor with breast cancer. Some clones in this sample may be carry-over from other donors' samples.

This clonotype was seen ten or more times. This chain connects TRBV6-5 to TRBJ2-1; 11 nucleotides align to TRBD2. Germline CDR1 reads MNHEY; CDR2 reads SVGAGI. The CDR3 is made up of 15 amino acids. Trimming cost V 5 bases and J 10 bases; bases outside gene matches: 10. In DNA, the CDR3 is TGTGCCAGCAGTCTTAGCGGGAGGGCCGCGAGGGAGCAGTTCTTC. Translation: CASSLSGRAAREQFF.

The chain is built from TRBV24-1 and TRBJ2-7; 11 positions match TRBD2. Germline loops: CDR1 KGHDR, CDR2 SFDVKD. The CDR3 runs 14 residues. The ends lost 4 bases at V and 9 bases at J; junction bases unmatched: 7. The chain's CDR3 is CATSDPGTSGPQYF. The CDR3, as DNA: TGTGCCACCAGTGACCCCGGGACTAGCGGACCGCAGTACTTC.

This clonotype rates as medium-sized. The J gene is TRBJ2-7, the V gene TRBV9; 11 bases line up with TRBD2. With V trimmed by 3 bases and J by 1 base, 3 bases remained unmatched. Germline V gene lookup returns CDR1 SGDLS and CDR2 YYNGEE. The CDR3 runs to 15 residues. The DNA for the CDR3 is TGTGCCAGCAGCGAGGGGACTAGCGGATCCTACGAGCAGTACTTC. Its translation is CASSEGTSGSYEQYF.

This clonotype was detected ten times or more. J is TRBJ2-2 and V is TRBV5-1; 13 positions agree with TRBD2. After removal of 4 bases from V and 5 bases from J, the junction contained 2 bases not matched to a gene. This CDR3 has 15 amino acids. Germline lookup yields CDR1 SGHRS and CDR2 YFSETQ. DNA of the CDR3: TGCGCCAGCAGCCTGGGACTAGCGGGAACCGGGGAGCTGTTTTTT. The encoded protein is CASSLGLAGTGELFF.

This clonotype appeared many times. The chain recombines TRBV28 with TRBJ2-7; 10 bases match TRBD2. This CDR3 contains 14 residues. V trimming: 5 bases; J trimming: 6 bases; junction bases outside the gene matches: 7. Per germline, CDR1 MDHEN and CDR2 SYDVKM. CDR3 nucleotides: TGTGCCAGCAGTAGAGCGGGAGGGCCGGGCGAGCAGTACTTC. Its protein is CASSRAGGPGEQYF.

This clonotype has at least ten counts. Sequence at one end of the junction differs from germline and may be a read error. The chain employs TRBV6-1 and TRBJ2-1; a weak D match, TRBD1 (6 bases). Looked up from germline, CDR1 is MNHNS and CDR2 is SASEGT. This CDR3 contains 16 residues. DNA of the CDR3: TGTGCCAGCAGTCAAGCGCAGAGGGGGTGGTACAATGAGCAGTTCTTC. Its translation: CASSQAQRGWYNEQFF.

The sample holds a few counts of this clonotype. The chain uses TRBV19 and TRBJ2-7; TRBD2 agrees at 9 bases. The CDR3 extends over 14 amino acids. V dropped 2 bases and J dropped 2; count of bases not matched to a gene: 1. CDR1 LNHDA and CDR2 SQIVND come from the germline V gene (reference sequence). Here the CDR3 DNA reads TGTGCCAGTAGTATACTAGCGGGGCCCTACGAGCAGTACTTC. Translation: CASSILAGPYEQYF.

The V and J genes are TRBV10-3 and TRBJ2-7, with 11 bases identical to TRBD2. Germline V gives CDR1 ENHRY, CDR2 SYGVKD. V trimming: 0 bases; J trimming: 6 bases; junction bases outside the gene matches: 7. This CDR3 is built from 16 residues. The CDR3 is CAISESGLAEVTEQYF. In nucleotides, the CDR3 is TGTGCCATCAGTGAGTCGGGACTAGCGGAGGTTACCGAGCAGTACTTC.

In its sample, this clonotype was seen many times. Given a much more abundant clone one base away, this may be a read error. Since the CDR3 does not end with the conserved phenylalanine or tryptophan, this likely comes from a read error. This chain connects TRBV20-1 to TRBJ1-2; no reliable D call. V gave up 5 bases and J gave up 6 bases, with 7 bases separating them. Per germline, CDR1 DFQATT and CDR2 SNEGSKA (reference sequence). CDR3 size: 10 residues. The CDR3 sequence is CSALSNGYTS. CDR3 in DNA: TGCAGTGCTCTAAGTAATGGCTACACCTCC.

Relative to its sample, this clonotype is medium-sized. The chain has TRBV19 and TRBJ2-1; D remains ambiguous. From germline, CDR1 is LNHDA and CDR2 SQIVND (reference sequence). The CDR3 has 14 residues. V lost 3 bases to trimming and J lost 7 bases, with 13 bases between them. The CDR3 loop is CASSIDQVVNEQFF. In DNA form, the CDR3 reads TGTGCCAGTAGTATCGACCAAGTGGTTAATGAGCAGTTCTTC.

In this sample, this clonotype turned up many times. The chain has TRBV6-4 and TRBJ2-1; 8 positions agree with TRBD2. V gave up 3 bases and J gave up 10 bases; unmatched junction bases: 5. This CDR3 has 13 amino acids. Germline lookup yields CDR1 MRHNA and CDR2 SNTAGT. The CDR3 region is CASSEAGEREQFF. CDR3 DNA sequence: TGTGCCAGCAGTGAAGCGGGAGAGCGGGAGCAGTTCTTC.

This clonotype appeared many times. A read error is possible here, since a much larger clone lies one base away. The V and J genes are TRBV12-3 or TRBV12-4 and TRBJ2-7; D is ambiguous. V lost 7 bases, J lost 0 bases, and 13 bases lay in between. This CDR3 region has 14 residues. CDR3 loop: CASKNSLISYEQYF. CDR3 coding DNA: TGTGCCAGCAAAAACAGTCTAATCTCCTACGAGCAGTACTTC.

This clonotype is deemed medium-sized. The chain combines TRBV5-5 with TRBJ1-6; D gene uncertain. CDR3 length equals 15 residues. V was shortened by 5 bases and J by 0 bases, with 9 bases between the two germline ends. Germline assignment: CDR1 SGHKS and CDR2 YYEKEE (reference sequence). Written as DNA, the CDR3 is TGTGCCAGCAGGGAACAAAGCTCCTATAATTCACCCCTCCACTTT. This gives the protein CASREQSSYNSPLHF.

In this sample, this clonotype is medium-sized (0.01 to 0.1%). The chain recombines TRBV18 with TRBJ2-5; D gene ambiguous. CDR3 length equals 12 residues. Between the trimmed V and J ends, which lost 3 bases and 0 bases, there was a span of 2 bases. Germline CDR1 reads KGHSH; CDR2 reads LQKENI. The chain's CDR3 is CASSPNQETQYF. The DNA for the CDR3 is TGTGCCAGCTCACCTAACCAAGAGACCCAGTACTTC.

In this sample, this clonotype is medium-sized. V gene TRBV4-1 combines with J gene TRBJ1-6; weak D call: TRBD1 (5 bases). Trimming shortened V by 0 bases and J by 0 bases, and 12 bases separated the two germline ends. The CDR3 has 18 amino acids. Per the germline V gene, CDR1 is MGHRA and CDR2 is YSYEKL. The CDR3 region is CASSQDWADSSYNSPLHF. The CDR3 bases are TGCGCCAGCAGCCAAGATTGGGCCGACAGCTCCTATAATTCACCCCTCCACTTT.

V is TRBV7-9 and J is TRBJ2-2; 7 nucleotides line up with TRBD2. The CDR3 loop spans 16 amino acids. Per germline, CDR1 SEHNR and CDR2 FQNEAQ (reference sequence). The trim removed 6 bases at V and 7 bases at J, leaving 14 bases unmatched. The CDR3 DNA reads as TGTGCCAGCAGTCACCCAAGCGGGATATCGGGCGGGGAGCTGTTTTTT. It yields the protein CASSHPSGISGGELFF.

The CDR3 region is CATSDSGTGGSRPQHF. DNA of the CDR3: TGTGCCACCAGTGACTCCGGGACAGGGGGCTCTCGGCCCCAGCATTTT. The chain couples TRBV24-1 to TRBJ1-5; 12 positions agree with TRBD1. J lost 9 bases, V lost 4 bases, and 9 bases had no gene match. The CDR3 has 16 residues. Germline V gene lookup returns CDR1 KGHDR and CDR2 SFDVKD.

This clonotype came up once. The CDR3 does not close with the conserved phenylalanine or tryptophan, likely indicating a read error. The chain carries TRBV9 and TRBJ2-7, with D perhaps matching TRBD1 (6 bases). The germline V gene encodes CDR1 SGDLS and CDR2 YYNGEE. The CDR3 totals 13 residues. V lost 4 bases, J lost 2 bases, and 10 bases lay in between. The CDR3 loop is CASSTDSAYEQYS. The CDR3, as DNA: TGTGCCAGCAGCACGGACAGTGCCTACGAGCAGTACTCC.

By frequency in the sample, this clonotype is medium-sized. The chain employs TRBV19 and TRBJ2-7, with TRBD1 as a possible D gene (5 bases). CDR1 is LNHDA, CDR2 SQIVND, per germline (reference sequence). This CDR3 comprises 16 residues. V was pared by 5 bases and J by 4 bases, with 21 bases between. The CDR3 nucleotides read TGTGCCAGTAGTGGGGTCAGGGTCGGGCAGGGTTACGAGCAGTACTTC. Protein: CASSGVRVGQGYEQYF. Using reference TRBV19 and TRBJ2-7 for the parts outside the CDR3, the full variable domain is DGGITQSPKYLFRKEGQNVTLSCEQNLNHDAMYWYRQDPGQGLRLIYYSQIVNDFQKGDIAEGYSVSREKKESFPLTVTSAQKNPTAFYLCASSGVRVGQGYEQYFGPGTRLTVT.

This chain connects TRBV10-3 to TRBJ2-1; 11 positions match TRBD2. Germline trimming cut 10 bases from V and 3 bases from J; bases unmatched to any gene: 11. CDR1 is ENHRY and CDR2 is SYGVKD in the germline V gene. This CDR3 has 16 residues. CDR3 DNA sequence: TGTGCCACCTCGGGGGCTAGCGGGGGGTACTACAATGAGCAGTTCTTC. The encoded protein is CATSGASGGYYNEQFF.

This clonotype occurred a few times. An end of the junction does not agree with germline; a read error may underlie this. This chain links TRBV11-3 with TRBJ2-1; 9 nucleotides agree with TRBD2. Looked up from germline, CDR1 is SGHNT and CDR2 is YENEEA. The CDR3 length is 16 residues. DNA of the CDR3: TGTGCCAGCAGCCCCCGGACTAGCGAAGACTACAATGAGCAGTCCTTC. Encoded protein: CASSPRTSEDYNEQSF.

This chain connects TRBV12-3 or TRBV12-4 to TRBJ2-1; TRBD1 matches at 9 bases. V gave up 3 bases and J gave up 6 bases; unmatched junction bases: 6. This CDR3 has 15 residues. CDR3 DNA: TGTGCCAGCAGTTTCCGCCGGGACAGGGCCAATGAGCAGTTCTTC. Its translation: CASSFRRDRANEQFF.

In this sample, this clonotype turned up many times. One end of the junction fails to match germline, which may point to a read error. The chain links TRBV5-8 to TRBJ2-7, with 10 bases that match TRBD2. The CDR3 is 17 residues long. Germline CDR1 reads SGHTS; CDR2 reads YDEGEE. The CDR3 bases are TGTGCCAGCAGCCAGAGAAGCGGGAGGGCCCCAAGCTACAAGCAGTACTTC. It yields the protein CASSQRSGRAPSYKQYF.

In this sample, this clonotype turned up many times. The rearrangement joins TRBV28 to TRBJ1-4, with unresolved D. Germline V gene data show CDR1 as MDHEN and CDR2 as SYDVKM. Trimming cost V 3 bases and J 7 bases, with 15 bases left between them. The CDR3 spans 15 residues. CDR3 coding DNA: TGTGCCAGCAGTTTGTTAAGGGAGATACGTGAAAAACTGTTTTTT. Amino acids: CASSLLREIREKLFF.

This clonotype was seen ten or more times. The J gene is TRBJ2-7, the V gene TRBV18, with 7 bases matching TRBD1. Germline assignment: CDR1 KGHSH and CDR2 LQKENI. V lost 3 bases, J lost 2 bases, and 7 bases stayed unmatched. This CDR3 is 15 amino acids long. This CDR3 reads CASSPPGTETYEQYF. CDR3 DNA: TGTGCCAGCTCACCCCCTGGGACAGAAACCTACGAGCAGTACTTC.

This chain connects TRBV19 to TRBJ2-3, with 7 bases fitting TRBD1. Germline V gene sequence: CDR1 LNHDA, CDR2 SQIVND (reference sequence). The CDR3 consists of 16 residues. The J segment lost 1 base and the V segment lost 4 bases, leaving 8 bases of the junction unmatched. CDR3 amino acids: CASSNQLTGRTDTQYF. The DNA of the CDR3 is TGTGCCAGTAGTAACCAATTGACAGGGCGCACAGATACGCAGTATTTT.